The 31 T cell receptor beta chains reported below all come from one sample, sequenced in a study of OX40 agonist ivuxolimab in advanced cancers. Assay used: immunoSEQ multiplex PCR; TCRdb lists only in-frame clones, some missing. This table has 60,000 or so clones, roughly nine tenths appearing once. Sequenced here: CD4+ or CD8+ T cells sorted from blood, sampled in a trial of the OX40 agonist ivuxolimab. The receptors come from an adult with an advanced solid tumor such as melanoma, head and neck, liver or kidney cancer.

The V and J genes are TRBV11-1 and TRBJ2-3; 7 bases agree with TRBD1. J gave up 1 base and V 7 bases, and 5 bases lay outside the gene matches. Germline V gene data show CDR1 as SGHAT and CDR2 as FQDESV (reference sequence). CDR3 size: 14 residues. The CDR3 DNA reads as TGTGCCAGCACCCAAGACAGGGGCACAGATACGCAGTATTTT. Protein: CASTQDRGTDTQYF.

The gene calls are TRBV28 and TRBJ1-5; 8 bases line up with TRBD1. The CDR3 extends over 14 amino acids. CDR1 MDHEN and CDR2 SYDVKM come from the germline V gene. Trimming removed 3 bases from V and 6 bases from J; junction bases left unmatched: 4. The CDR3 loop is CASSFQGAGQPQHF. The CDR3 DNA sequence: TGTGCCAGCAGTTTTCAGGGGGCGGGTCAGCCCCAGCATTTT.

V gene TRBV19 combines with J gene TRBJ2-4; TRBD2 is a possible D gene (6 bases). The CDR3 spans 13 residues. V was clipped by 7 bases and J by 7 bases, with 14 bases between them. Germline V gene sequence: CDR1 LNHDA, CDR2 SQIVND (reference sequence). Here the CDR3 DNA reads TGTGCCAGTAAGGAGGGGCCGGGGAACATTCAGTACTTC. Its translation: CASKEGPGNIQYF.

The rearrangement joins TRBV14 to TRBJ1-5, with D perhaps matching TRBD1 (5 bases). Trimming pared 1 base from V and 7 bases from J, leaving 14 bases between. CDR3 length: 15 amino acids. CDR1 SGHDN and CDR2 FVKESK come from the germline V gene. CDR3 loop: CASSQAGRPNQPQHF. CDR3 sequence (DNA): TGTGCCAGCAGCCAAGCGGGGCGACCCAACCAGCCCCAGCATTTT.

The chain uses TRBV6-6 and TRBJ2-2; D not certain. The germline gives CDR1 MNHNY, CDR2 SVGAGI (reference sequence). The V gene lost 0 bases and the J gene lost 1 base, with 6 bases spanning the gap. This CDR3 has 15 residues. In nucleotides, the CDR3 is TGTGCCAGCAGTTACTCGAATCGGAACACCGGGGAGCTGTTTTTT. Protein: CASSYSNRNTGELFF.

The chain carries TRBV9 and TRBJ1-5; no clear D. V was clipped by 3 bases and J by 5 bases, with 12 bases between them. Germline V gene lookup returns CDR1 SGDLS and CDR2 YYNGEE. The CDR3 has 14 amino acids. CDR3 coding DNA: TGTGCCAGCAGCGGTAGAGAAACCTATCAGCCCCAGCATTTT. Its translation is CASSGRETYQPQHF.

The sample holds one count of this clone. V is TRBV9 and J is TRBJ2-2; 8 bases fit TRBD2. CDR3 length equals 15 residues. Germline assignment: CDR1 SGDLS and CDR2 YYNGEE. The J segment lost 5 bases and the V segment lost 0 bases, leaving 3 bases of the junction unmatched. CDR3 in DNA: TGTGCCAGCAGCGTAGAACTAGCGGTAACCGGGGAGCTGTTTTTT. The encoded protein is CASSVELAVTGELFF.

The chain joins TRBV4-1 to TRBJ1-2; D is possibly TRBD1 (6 bases). The CDR3 runs 16 residues. Trimming pared 0 bases from V and 1 base from J, leaving 12 bases between. Germline CDR1 MGHRA, CDR2 YSYEKL. CDR3 sequence reads: CASSQEGGRLNYGYTF. DNA of the CDR3: TGCGCCAGCAGCCAAGAGGGGGGGCGGCTTAACTATGGCTACACCTTC.

CDR3 sequence: CASSISGGAQYEQYF. CDR3 in DNA: TGTGCCAGCAGCATCAGCGGGGGGGCCCAGTACGAGCAGTACTTC. The rearrangement links TRBV11-2 to TRBJ2-7; TRBD2 agrees at 10 bases. This CDR3 is built from 15 residues. V shed 5 bases, J shed 4 bases, and the junction held 8 bases outside the gene matches. Germline V gene data show CDR1 as SGHAT and CDR2 as FQNNGV.

The chain carries TRBV27 and TRBJ1-2; D may be TRBD1 (6 bases). In germline, CDR1 is MNHEY, CDR2 SMNVEV (reference sequence). The length of the CDR3 is 14 residues. Trimming removed 6 bases from V and 5 bases from J, with 16 bases in between. CDR3 DNA: TGTGCCAGCAGGACCCCCGGGACATCATATGGCTACACCTTC. This sequence encodes CASRTPGTSYGYTF.

This clone was counted a single time. The chain recombines TRBV9 with TRBJ2-7, with a tentative D call TRBD1 (6 bases). This CDR3 region has 14 residues. Per germline, CDR1 SGDLS and CDR2 YYNGEE. V was clipped by 4 bases and J by 0 bases, with 11 bases between them. CDR3 nucleotides: TGTGCCAGCAGCCCAAGGGGGAACTCCTACGAGCAGTACTTC. Its protein is CASSPRGNSYEQYF.

V gene TRBV5-1 combines with J gene TRBJ1-1; maybe TRBD1 (6 bases). The germline V and J ends were trimmed by 4 bases and 3 bases, with 7 bases remaining between them. This CDR3 is 12 amino acids long. Germline CDR1 SGHRS, CDR2 YFSETQ. The CDR3 loop is CASSTGYTEAFF. CDR3 coding DNA: TGCGCCAGCAGCACAGGGTACACTGAAGCTTTCTTT.

This clone is a singleton in its sample. The J gene is TRBJ2-7, the V gene TRBV29-1; TRBD2 agrees at 9 bases. The CDR3 loop spans 13 amino acids. Per germline, CDR1 SQVTM and CDR2 ANQGSEA. V lost 1 base and J lost 4; bases outside the gene matches: 2. CDR3 residues: CSVEASGIYEQYF. The CDR3 DNA reads TGCAGCGTTGAAGCTAGCGGGATTTACGAGCAGTACTTC.

The CDR3 here is CASSPYRSHSYEQYF. The DNA for the CDR3 is TGTGCCAGCAGCCCCTACAGGTCTCACTCCTACGAGCAGTACTTC. This chain links TRBV7-2 with TRBJ2-7; TRBD1 might be the D (5 bases). Trimming shortened V by 5 bases and J by 0 bases, and 14 bases separated the two germline ends. The CDR3 spans 15 residues. Per germline, CDR1 SGHTA and CDR2 FQGNSA.

The chain couples TRBV29-1 to TRBJ1-2; TRBD1 matches 8 bases. The J segment lost 7 bases and the V segment lost 6 bases, leaving 7 bases of the junction unmatched. Germline V CDR1 and CDR2: SQVTM, ANQGSEA. The CDR3 loop spans 12 amino acids. The CDR3 nucleotides read TGCAGCGTAGTAACAGGGGGATCTGGCTACACCTTC. Amino acids: CSVVTGGSGYTF.

V gene TRBV9 combines with J gene TRBJ2-2; no clear D. Germline loops: CDR1 SGDLS, CDR2 YYNGEE. Trimming stripped 9 bases from V and 3 bases from J, with 12 bases between. The CDR3 sequence is 13 residues long. The CDR3 nucleotides read TGTGCCACCGCTCGAGGTCACACCGGGGAGCTGTTTTTT. It translates to CATARGHTGELFF.

The V gene is TRBV6-5, the J gene TRBJ1-4; D gene ambiguous. This CDR3 region has 13 residues. Trimming pared 8 bases from V and 8 bases from J, leaving 15 bases between. Germline V gene sequence: CDR1 MNHEY, CDR2 SVGAGI. The CDR3 DNA reads as TGTGCCAGCGGATTGAGGTTTGGGGAAAAACTGTTTTTT. Translation gives CASGLRFGEKLFF.

The chain couples TRBV5-1 to TRBJ2-7; 14 positions match TRBD2. Per the germline V gene, CDR1 is SGHRS and CDR2 is YFSETQ. V lost 3 bases, J lost 7 bases, and 9 bases stayed unmatched. This CDR3 has 16 amino acids. CDR3 in DNA: TGCGCCAGCAGCTCGGGACTAGCGGGGGCTTTTGGGGAGCAGTACTTC. It translates to CASSSGLAGAFGEQYF.

V and J are TRBV10-2 and TRBJ2-3; D not resolved. The CDR3 sequence is 13 residues long. Trimming left V 3 bases short and J 4 bases short, with 8 bases between. Looked up from germline, CDR1 is WSHSY and CDR2 is SAAADI. CDR3 sequence reads: CASSDRQSDTQYF. CDR3 coding DNA: TGCGCCAGCAGTGACAGGCAGTCAGATACGCAGTATTTT.

This chain joins TRBV2 and TRBJ2-3, with a tentative D call TRBD2 (5 bases). This CDR3 spans 13 amino acids. The germline gives CDR1 SNHLY, CDR2 FYNNEI. Trimming left V 5 bases short and J 4 bases short, with 10 bases between. CDR3 DNA: TGTGCCAGCAGTCGAAGAGGGTCAGATACGCAGTATTTT. Its protein is CASSRRGSDTQYF. Together with reference TRBV2 and TRBJ2-3, the CDR3 gives the full variable domain: EPEVTQTPSHQVTQMGQEVILRCVPISNHLYFYWYRQILGQKVEFLVSFYNNEISEKSEIFDDQFSVERPDGSNFTLKIRSTKLEDSAMYFCASSRRGSDTQYFGPGTRLTVL.

The chain recombines TRBV9 with TRBJ1-5; 8 bases match TRBD1. Unmatched junction bases numbered 6, after V lost 4 bases and J lost 0 bases. Germline V lookup: CDR1 SGDLS, CDR2 YYNGEE. CDR3 length: 16 amino acids. The CDR3 protein is CASSRGTGNSNQPQHF. The CDR3 region has the DNA TGTGCCAGCAGCCGGGGGACAGGTAATAGCAATCAGCCCCAGCATTTT.

The V call is TRBV7-6, the J call TRBJ2-1, with 7 nucleotides matching TRBD2. J gave up 4 bases and V 1 base, and 10 bases lay outside the gene matches. CDR1 SGHVS and CDR2 FNYEAQ come from the germline V gene. CDR3 length equals 17 residues. The CDR3 reads CASSLDGTSELYNEQFF. In DNA form, the CDR3 reads TGTGCCAGCAGCTTAGACGGAACTAGCGAGTTATACAATGAGCAGTTCTTC.

This chain uses TRBV29-1 with TRBJ1-2, with unresolved D. Germline V CDR1 and CDR2: SQVTM, ANQGSEA. The CDR3 contains 13 residues. V shed 4 bases and J shed 5 bases, with 14 bases lying between them. The DNA of the CDR3 is TGCAGCGTTGTCAGCGGGATTGGTTATGGCTACACCTTC. Protein: CSVVSGIGYGYTF.

The chain couples TRBV5-1 to TRBJ2-1; 8 nucleotides line up with TRBD2. CDR3 length: 15 residues. J lost 9 bases, V lost 3 bases, and 11 bases had no gene match. Germline V gene data show CDR1 as SGHRS and CDR2 as YFSETQ. The CDR3 DNA sequence: TGCGCCAGCAGCTCATCGCCGGGGGGGCTGGGTGAGCAGTTCTTC. Translating gives CASSSSPGGLGEQFF.

The chain is built from TRBV27 and TRBJ2-7; 7 nucleotides match TRBD2. This CDR3 contains 15 residues. CDR1 and CDR2 from the germline V gene are MNHEY and SMNVEV (reference sequence). V shed 4 bases and J 3 bases; nucleotides not matched to a gene: 9. The CDR3 region is CASSSPGTTYYEQYF. The CDR3 DNA reads as TGTGCCAGCAGTTCCCCCGGGACTACCTACTACGAGCAGTACTTC.

Remarks on this clone: At one of its ends the junction is not consistent with the germline gene, which may arise from a read error. V gene TRBV5-1 combines with J gene TRBJ2-7, with D unclear. Looked up from germline, CDR1 is SGHRS and CDR2 is YFSETQ. This CDR3 has 8 amino acids. CDR3 nucleotides: TGCGCCTCCCCATGTGTAAACTTC. It codes for CASPCVNF.

The V and J genes are TRBV9 and TRBJ2-5; 11 positions agree with TRBD1. The CDR3 is 15 amino acids. Germline trimming cut 2 bases from V and 7 bases from J; bases unmatched to any gene: 7. Germline CDR1 SGDLS, CDR2 YYNGEE. In DNA form, the CDR3 reads TGTGCCAGCAGCGTCGGGACAGGGGGTGTGGGGACCCAGTACTTC. This sequence encodes CASSVGTGGVGTQYF.

This sequence joins TRBV15 and TRBJ1-5, with TRBD1 as a possible D gene (5 bases). V lost 1 base, J lost 7 bases, and 11 bases lay in between. Looked up from germline, CDR1 is LNHNV and CDR2 is YYDKDF (reference sequence). The CDR3 is 14 amino acids. This chain's CDR3 is CATSRGGVGQPQHF. CDR3 bases: TGTGCCACCAGCAGAGGGGGGGTAGGACAGCCCCAGCATTTT.

The J gene is TRBJ1-1, the V gene TRBV7-2; the D is unclear. This CDR3 comprises 15 residues. V was shortened by 4 bases and J by 1 base, with 13 bases between the two germline ends. CDR1 SGHTA and CDR2 FQGNSA come from the germline V gene. DNA for the CDR3: TGTGCCAGCAGCTCCGAGGGAGCAGGGAACACTGAAGCTTTCTTT. Its protein product is CASSSEGAGNTEAFF.

V usage is TRBV11-3 and J usage is TRBJ1-2, with TRBD1 as a possible D gene (5 bases). The CDR3 has 16 residues. Germline V lookup: CDR1 SGHNT, CDR2 YENEEA. V dropped 1 base and J dropped 4 bases, with 16 bases sitting between them. The CDR3 here is CASSLGGDIGGYGYTF. CDR3 bases: TGTGCCAGCAGCTTAGGAGGGGATATCGGCGGCTATGGCTACACCTTC.

The chain combines TRBV5-6 with TRBJ1-3, with a tentative D call TRBD1 (5 bases). V lost 4 bases, J lost 4 bases, and 18 bases lay in between. The CDR3 is made up of 16 amino acids. Per germline, CDR1 SGHDT and CDR2 YYEEEE. The CDR3 loop reads CASSEGPLNRGNTIYF. The CDR3 DNA reads as TGTGCCAGCAGCGAGGGGCCACTCAACCGAGGAAACACCATATATTTT.